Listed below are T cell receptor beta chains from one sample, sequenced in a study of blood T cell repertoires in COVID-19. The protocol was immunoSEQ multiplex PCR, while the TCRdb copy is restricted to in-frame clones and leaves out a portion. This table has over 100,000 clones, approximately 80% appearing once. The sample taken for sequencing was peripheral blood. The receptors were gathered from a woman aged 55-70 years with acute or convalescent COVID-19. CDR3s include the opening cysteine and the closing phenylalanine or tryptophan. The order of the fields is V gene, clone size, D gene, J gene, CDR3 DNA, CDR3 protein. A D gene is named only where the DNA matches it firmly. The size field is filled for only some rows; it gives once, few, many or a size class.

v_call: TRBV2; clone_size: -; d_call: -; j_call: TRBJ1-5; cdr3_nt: TGTGCCAGCAGTGACGTGAGCGCCAATCAGCCCCAGCATTTT; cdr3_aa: CASSDVSANQPQHF
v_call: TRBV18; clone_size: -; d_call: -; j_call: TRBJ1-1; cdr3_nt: TGTGCCAGCTCACCCGGTCAGAACACTGAAGCTTTCTTT; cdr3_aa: CASSPGQNTEAFF
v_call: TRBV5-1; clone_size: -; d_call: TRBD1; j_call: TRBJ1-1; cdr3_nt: TGCGCCAGCAAGGGACAGGGATTGAACACTGAAGCTTTCTTT; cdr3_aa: CASKGQGLNTEAFF
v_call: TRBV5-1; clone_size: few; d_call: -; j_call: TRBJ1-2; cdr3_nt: TGCGCCAGCAGCTTGGACAGGAACTATGGCTACACCTTC; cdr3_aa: CASSLDRNYGYTF
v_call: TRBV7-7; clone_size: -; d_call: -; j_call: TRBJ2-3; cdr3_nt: TGTGCCAGCAGCTTTGCACTGCGGGATACGCAGTATTTT; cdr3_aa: CASSFALRDTQYF
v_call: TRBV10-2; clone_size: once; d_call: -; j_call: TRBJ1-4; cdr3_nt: TGCGCCAGCAGCGACAGATATAATGAAAAACTGTTTTTT; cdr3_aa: CASSDRYNEKLFF
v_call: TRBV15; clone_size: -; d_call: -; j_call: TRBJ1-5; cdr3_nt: TGTGCCACCAGCAGAGTGAGGGGGCAGCCCCAGCATTTT; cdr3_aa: CATSRVRGQPQHF
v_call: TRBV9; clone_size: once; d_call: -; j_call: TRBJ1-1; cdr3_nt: TGTGCCAGCAGCGTAGCACAGCACACTGAAGCTTTCTTT; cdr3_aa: CASSVAQHTEAFF
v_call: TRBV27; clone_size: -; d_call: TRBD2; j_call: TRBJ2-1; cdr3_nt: TGTGCCAGCAGCCCGGGACTAGCGGGGGTGGATGAGCAGTTCTTC; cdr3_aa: CASSPGLAGVDEQFF
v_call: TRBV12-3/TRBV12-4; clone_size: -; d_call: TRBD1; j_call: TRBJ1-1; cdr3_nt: TGTGCCAGCAGTATAGCCGGGACAGCTGAAGCTTTCTTT; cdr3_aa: CASSIAGTAEAFF